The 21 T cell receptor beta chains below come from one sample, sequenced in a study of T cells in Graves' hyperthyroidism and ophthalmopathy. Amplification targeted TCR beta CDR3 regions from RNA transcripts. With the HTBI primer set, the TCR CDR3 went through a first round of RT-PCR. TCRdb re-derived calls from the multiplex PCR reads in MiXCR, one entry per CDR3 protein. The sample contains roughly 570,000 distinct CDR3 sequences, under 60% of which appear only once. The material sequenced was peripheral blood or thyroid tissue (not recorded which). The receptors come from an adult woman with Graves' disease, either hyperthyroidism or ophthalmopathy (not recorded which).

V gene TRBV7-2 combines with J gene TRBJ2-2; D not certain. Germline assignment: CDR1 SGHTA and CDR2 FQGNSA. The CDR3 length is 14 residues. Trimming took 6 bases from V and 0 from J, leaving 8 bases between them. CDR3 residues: CASRRLANTGELFF. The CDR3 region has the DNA TGTGCCAGCAGGAGATTAGCGAACACCGGGGAGCTGTTTTTT.

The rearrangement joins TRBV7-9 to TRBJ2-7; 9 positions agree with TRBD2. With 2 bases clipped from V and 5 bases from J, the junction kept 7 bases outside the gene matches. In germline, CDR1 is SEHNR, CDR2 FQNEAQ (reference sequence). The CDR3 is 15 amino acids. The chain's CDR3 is CASSLKSLAGHEQYF. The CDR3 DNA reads TGTGCCAGCAGCTTAAAGAGTCTAGCGGGGCACGAGCAGTACTTC.

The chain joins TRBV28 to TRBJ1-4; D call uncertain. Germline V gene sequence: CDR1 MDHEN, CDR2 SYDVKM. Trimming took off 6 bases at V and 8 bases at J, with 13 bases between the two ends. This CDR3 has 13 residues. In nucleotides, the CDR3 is TGTGCCAGCAGCACTACCGGGAACGAAAAACTGTTTTTT. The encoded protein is CASSTTGNEKLFF.

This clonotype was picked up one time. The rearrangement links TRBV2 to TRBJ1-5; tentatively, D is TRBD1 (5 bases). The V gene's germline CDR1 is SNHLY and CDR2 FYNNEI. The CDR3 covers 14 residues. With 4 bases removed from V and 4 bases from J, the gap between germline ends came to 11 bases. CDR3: CASSGGRNNQPQHF. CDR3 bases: TGTGCCAGCAGTGGGGGCAGGAATAATCAGCCCCAGCATTTT.

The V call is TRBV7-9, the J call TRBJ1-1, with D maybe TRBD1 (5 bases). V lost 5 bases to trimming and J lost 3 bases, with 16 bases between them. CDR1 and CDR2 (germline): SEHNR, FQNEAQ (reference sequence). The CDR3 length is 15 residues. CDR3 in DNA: TGTGCCAGCAGCCCTACCGGGACCAAGTACACTGAAGCTTTCTTT. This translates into CASSPTGTKYTEAFF.

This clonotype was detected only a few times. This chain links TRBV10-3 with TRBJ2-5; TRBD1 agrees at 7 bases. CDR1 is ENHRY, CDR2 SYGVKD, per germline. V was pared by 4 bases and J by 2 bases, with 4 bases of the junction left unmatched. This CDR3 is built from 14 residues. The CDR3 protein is CAISAGQVQETQYF. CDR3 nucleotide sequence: TGTGCCATCAGTGCCGGACAGGTACAAGAGACCCAGTACTTC.

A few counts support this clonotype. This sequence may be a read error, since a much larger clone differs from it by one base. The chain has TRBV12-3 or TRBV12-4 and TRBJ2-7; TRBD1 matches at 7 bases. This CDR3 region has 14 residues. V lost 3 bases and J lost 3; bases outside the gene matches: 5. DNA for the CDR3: TGTGCCAGCAGTTTCCTGGACAGGCTCTACGAGCAGTACTTC. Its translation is CASSFLDRLYEQYF.

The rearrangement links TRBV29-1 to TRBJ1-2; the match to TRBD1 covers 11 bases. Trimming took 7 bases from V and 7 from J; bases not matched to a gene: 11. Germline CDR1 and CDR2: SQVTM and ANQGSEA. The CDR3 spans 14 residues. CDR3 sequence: CSALIGQGASGYTF. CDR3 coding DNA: TGCAGCGCCCTTATCGGACAGGGGGCGTCTGGCTACACCTTC.

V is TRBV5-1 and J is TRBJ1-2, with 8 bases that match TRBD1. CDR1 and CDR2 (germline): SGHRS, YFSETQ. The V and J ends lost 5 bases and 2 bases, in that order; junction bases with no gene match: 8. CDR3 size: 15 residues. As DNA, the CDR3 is TGCGCCAGCAGAAAAACCGGGACAGGCAACTATGGCTACACCTTC. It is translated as CASRKTGTGNYGYTF.

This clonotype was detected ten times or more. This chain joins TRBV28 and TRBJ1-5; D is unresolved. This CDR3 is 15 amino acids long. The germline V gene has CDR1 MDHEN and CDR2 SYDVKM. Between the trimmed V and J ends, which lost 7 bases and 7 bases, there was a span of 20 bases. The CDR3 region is CASTLMAGSGQPQHF. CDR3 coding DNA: TGTGCCAGCACCTTAATGGCAGGCTCGGGGCAGCCCCAGCATTTT.

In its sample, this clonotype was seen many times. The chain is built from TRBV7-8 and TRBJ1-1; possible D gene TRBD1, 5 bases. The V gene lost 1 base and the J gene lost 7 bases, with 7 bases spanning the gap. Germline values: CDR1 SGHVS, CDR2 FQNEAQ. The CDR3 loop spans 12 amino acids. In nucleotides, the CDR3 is TGTGCCAGCAGCTTAGGGGGGAATGAAGCTTTCTTT. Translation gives CASSLGGNEAFF.

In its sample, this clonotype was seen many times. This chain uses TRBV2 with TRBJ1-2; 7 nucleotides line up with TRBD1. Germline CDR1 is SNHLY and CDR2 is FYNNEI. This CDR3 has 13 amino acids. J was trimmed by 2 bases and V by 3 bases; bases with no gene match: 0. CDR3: CASSETGNYGYTF. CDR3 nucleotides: TGTGCCAGCAGTGAGACAGGGAACTATGGCTACACCTTC.

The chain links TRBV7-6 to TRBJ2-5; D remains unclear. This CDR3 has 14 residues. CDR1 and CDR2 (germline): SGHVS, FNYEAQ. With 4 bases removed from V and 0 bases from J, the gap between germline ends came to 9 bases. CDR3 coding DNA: TGTGCCAGCAGCTGGATGATTCACCAAGAGACCCAGTACTTC. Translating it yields CASSWMIHQETQYF.

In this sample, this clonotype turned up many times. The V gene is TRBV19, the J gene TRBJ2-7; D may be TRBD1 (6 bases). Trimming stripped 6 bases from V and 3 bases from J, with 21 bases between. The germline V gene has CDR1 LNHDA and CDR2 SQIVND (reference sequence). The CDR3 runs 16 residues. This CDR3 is CASSPLGTNIRYEQYF. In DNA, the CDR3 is TGTGCCAGTAGCCCTCTCGGGACAAATATCCGCTACGAGCAGTACTTC.

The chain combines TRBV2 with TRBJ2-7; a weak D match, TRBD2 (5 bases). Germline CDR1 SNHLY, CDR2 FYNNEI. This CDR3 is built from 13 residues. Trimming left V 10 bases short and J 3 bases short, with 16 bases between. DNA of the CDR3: TGTGCCACCACCTTAGGGAGACACTACGAGCAGTACTTC. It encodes CATTLGRHYEQYF.

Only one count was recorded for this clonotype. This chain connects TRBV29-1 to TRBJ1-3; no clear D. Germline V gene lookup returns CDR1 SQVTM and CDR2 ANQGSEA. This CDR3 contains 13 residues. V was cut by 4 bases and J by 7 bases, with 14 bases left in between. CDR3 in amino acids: CSVVKFRLNTIYF. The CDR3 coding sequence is TGCAGCGTTGTTAAATTTAGGCTGAACACCATATATTTT. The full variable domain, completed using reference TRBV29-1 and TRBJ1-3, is SAVISQKPSRDICQRGTSLTIQCQVDSQVTMMFWYRQQPGQSLTLIATANQGSEATYESGFVIDKFPISRPNLTFSTLTVSNMSPEDSSIYLCSVVKFRLNTIYFGEGSWLTVV.

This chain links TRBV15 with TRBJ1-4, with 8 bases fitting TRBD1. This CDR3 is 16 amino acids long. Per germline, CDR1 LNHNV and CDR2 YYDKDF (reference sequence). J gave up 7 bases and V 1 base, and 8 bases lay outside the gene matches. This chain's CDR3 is CATSRGKGRGPEKLFF. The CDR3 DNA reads TGTGCCACCAGCAGAGGGAAGGGCAGGGGGCCTGAAAAACTGTTTTTT.

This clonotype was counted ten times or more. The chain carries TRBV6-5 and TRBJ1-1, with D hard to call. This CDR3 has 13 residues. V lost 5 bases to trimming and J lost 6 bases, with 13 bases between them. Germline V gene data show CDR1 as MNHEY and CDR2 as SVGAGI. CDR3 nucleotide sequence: TGTGCCAGCAGTAACGCTAGGAGGTCTGAAGCTTTCTTT. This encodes CASSNARRSEAFF.

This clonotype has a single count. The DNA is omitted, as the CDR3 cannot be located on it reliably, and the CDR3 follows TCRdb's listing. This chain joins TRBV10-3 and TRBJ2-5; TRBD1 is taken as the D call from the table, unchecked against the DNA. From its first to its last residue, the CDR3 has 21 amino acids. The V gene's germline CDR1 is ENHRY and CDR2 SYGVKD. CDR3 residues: CAISESQGAYGYTFGSGTQYF.

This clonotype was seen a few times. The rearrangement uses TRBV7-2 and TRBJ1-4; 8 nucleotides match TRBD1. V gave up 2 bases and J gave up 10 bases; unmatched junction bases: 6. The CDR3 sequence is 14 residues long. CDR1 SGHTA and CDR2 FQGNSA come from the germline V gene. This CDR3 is CASSLPQDRGKLFF. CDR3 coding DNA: TGTGCCAGCAGCTTACCTCAAGACAGGGGAAAACTGTTTTTT.

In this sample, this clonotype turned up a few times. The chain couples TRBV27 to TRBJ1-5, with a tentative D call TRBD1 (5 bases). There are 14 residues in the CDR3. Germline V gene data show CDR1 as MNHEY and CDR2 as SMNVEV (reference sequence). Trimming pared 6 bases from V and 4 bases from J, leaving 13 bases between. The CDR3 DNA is TGTGCCAGCAGCCATTGGGGGGGGAATCAGCCCCAGCATTTT. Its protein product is CASSHWGGNQPQHF.